A selection of T cell receptor beta chains follows, all from one sample in a study of early T cells in non-severe SARS-CoV-2 infection. TCRdb re-called the 5' RACE reads with MiXCR, one entry per CDR3 protein. The table includes about 56,000 distinct CDR3 sequences, roughly 15% detected once. The sample consisted of whole blood, taken at baseline. These receptors were collected from an adult who was a healthcare worker with PCR-confirmed SARS-CoV-2 infection or an uninfected control (not recorded which). The CDR3 runs from the conserved cysteine through the conserved F or W. A D gene is named only where the DNA matches it firmly. Size values are once, few and many counts, or a class for expanded clones, and some rows have none.

j_call,clone_size,d_call,cdr3_length,v_call,cdr3_nt,cdr3_aa
TRBJ2-7,few,TRBD2,16,TRBV5-1,TGCGCCAGCAGCGCTAGCGGGAGCTCCCTATCCTACGAGCAGTACTTC,CASSASGSSLSYEQYF
TRBJ1-1,many,.,13,TRBV18,TGTGCCAGCTCAAGGGGAGAGAACACTGAAGCTTTCTTT,CASSRGENTEAFF
TRBJ2-7,few,.,14,TRBV4-1,TGCGCCAGCAGCCAAGCCGAGATCTCCTACGAGCAGTACTTC,CASSQAEISYEQYF
TRBJ2-7,once,.,12,TRBV11-2,TGTGCCAGCACCCCAGGGTTATGGGAGCAGTACTTC,CASTPGLWEQYF
TRBJ2-3,many,.,13,TRBV24-1,TGTGCCACCAGTGACAAGAGCACAGATACGCAGTATTTT,CATSDKSTDTQYF
TRBJ1-2,.,.,14,TRBV6-1,TGTGCCAGCAGTTCACAGGGTTCAGTGCGGGGCTACACCTTC,CASSSQGSVRGYTF
TRBJ2-7,few,TRBD1,14,TRBV7-7,TGTGCCAGCAGCCCATTTACAGGGGACTACGAGCAGTACTTC,CASSPFTGDYEQYF
TRBJ2-1,few,.,13,TRBV11-3,TGTGCCAGCAGCCCCTATAGCGTAGGTGAGCAGTTCTTC,CASSPYSVGEQFF
TRBJ1-4,few,.,12,TRBV28,TGTGCCAGCAGTGGAAGGAATGAAAAACTGTTTTTT,CASSGRNEKLFF
TRBJ2-5,.,.,15,TRBV4-1,TGCGCCAGCAGCCAAGTGCAGTTACTTTGGGAGACCCAGTACTTC,CASSQVQLLWETQYF
TRBJ1-2,.,.,11,TRBV29-1,TGCAGCGTTGAAGACAACTATGGCTACACCTTC,CSVEDNYGYTF
TRBJ2-1,medium-sized,.,15,TRBV27,TGTGCCAGCAGTTTATCACCCACTGGCTACAATGAGCAGTTCTTC,CASSLSPTGYNEQFF
TRBJ2-5,few,TRBD1,14,TRBV4-1,TGCGCCAGCAGCCAAGATACAGGGGGAGAGACCCAGTACTTC,CASSQDTGGETQYF
TRBJ2-5,.,.,14,TRBV5-1,TGCGCCAGCAGCTTGTGGGGCTCGTTGGAGACCCAGTACTTC,CASSLWGSLETQYF
TRBJ2-7,many,TRBD1,13,TRBV25-1,TGTGCCAGCAGTGGCACAGGGGCCTACGAGCAGTACTTC,CASSGTGAYEQYF
TRBJ2-7,few,TRBD2,15,TRBV28,TGTGCCAGCAGTTTATCCGGGACTAGTTCCTACGAGCAGTACTTC,CASSLSGTSSYEQYF
TRBJ2-4,once,.,18,TRBV11-2,TGTGCCAGCAGCTTGCCCCCCCAACCTGTCACTTTCAAAAACATTCAGTACTTC,CASSLPPQPVTFKNIQYF
TRBJ2-7,.,TRBD2,14,TRBV9,TGTGCCAGCAGCGCAGCCGGGACTAGCGGGCGGTTATACTTC,CASSAAGTSGRLYF
TRBJ1-1,.,TRBD1,14,TRBV18,TGTGCCAGCTCACCACGGACAGGGGGCTCGGAAGCTTTCTTT,CASSPRTGGSEAFF
TRBJ2-3,.,.,15,TRBV29-1,TGCAGCGTTGGCCAAGGACCCTGGGGCACAGATACGCAGTATTTT,CSVGQGPWGTDTQYF
TRBJ1-6,.,.,14,TRBV12-3/TRBV12-4,TGTGCCAGCAGTCTGGGGCGAGTGGGTTCACCCCTCCACTTT,CASSLGRVGSPLHF
TRBJ2-1,many,.,12,TRBV11-2,TGTGCCAGCAGCTTAAGCGGAGACAAGCAGTTCTTC,CASSLSGDKQFF
TRBJ2-5,.,TRBD2,13,TRBV10-2,TGCGCCAGCAGCCGACTAGCGGGAGAGACCCAGTACTTC,CASSRLAGETQYF
TRBJ2-5,many,.,14,TRBV11-2,TGTGCCAGCAGCCTCCTCTCCGGGAGCAGGACCCAGTACTTC,CASSLLSGSRTQYF
TRBJ2-3,many,.,12,TRBV3-1,TGTGCCAGCAGCCGTCGGACAGATACGCAGTATTTT,CASSRRTDTQYF
TRBJ1-2,once,.,16,TRBV4-2,TGTGCCAGCAGCGGAACCGGGACCTATGCAAACTATGGCTACACCTTC,CASSGTGTYANYGYTF
TRBJ2-3,.,.,13,TRBV7-6,TGTGCCACCCCTTTCCGGGACACAGATACGCAGTATTTT,CATPFRDTDTQYF
TRBJ1-3,many,.,15,TRBV12-3/TRBV12-4,TGTGCCAGCAGTTTATTTCTACCCCCTGGAAACACCATATATTTT,CASSLFLPPGNTIYF
TRBJ1-1,.,.,13,TRBV9,TGTGCCAGCAGCTACTGGGGGTCGAGTGAAGCTTTCTTT,CASSYWGSSEAFF
TRBJ2-7,.,.,14,TRBV18,TGTGCCAGCTCATCACAGGGACCATCCTACGAGCAGTACTTC,CASSSQGPSYEQYF
TRBJ1-5,many,.,13,TRBV28,TGTGCCAGCAGTTCGGGGACCACTGAGCCCCAGCATTTT,CASSSGTTEPQHF
TRBJ2-1,.,.,15,TRBV11-3,TGTGCCAGCAGCCTGGGAGAGGGTTTTCACAATGAGCAGTTCTTC,CASSLGEGFHNEQFF
TRBJ2-7,many,TRBD2,15,TRBV4-2,TGTGCCAGCAGCCAAGATCTTGCTAGCGGGTACGAGCAGTACTTC,CASSQDLASGYEQYF
TRBJ2-6,many,.,13,TRBV28,TGTGCCAGCAGTTTAGCAGGAACTCACGTCCTGACTTTC,CASSLAGTHVLTF
TRBJ2-7,.,.,14,TRBV5-6,TGTGCCAGCAACCCCGGGACCCAGTTCCACGAGCAGTACTTC,CASNPGTQFHEQYF
TRBJ2-7,.,TRBD2,17,TRBV7-8,TGTGCCAGCAGCTATAGCAGTGGCGGGAGAAGATCCTACGAGCAGTACTTC,CASSYSSGGRRSYEQYF
TRBJ2-3,.,.,13,TRBV7-2,TGTGCCAGCAGCGTTGTCCTGGAGGATACGCAGTATTTT,CASSVVLEDTQYF